In its sample, the clone carrying this TCR beta chain was seen a few times. As yet, its antigen is unknown. This specimen comes from a study of memory B cells and T cells in multiple sclerosis. General study results and limits: Normalization was needed because clone-set size differences affected shared clonotype counts.

Clones were sequenced by immunoSEQ multiplex PCR, and TCRdb holds only the in-frame ones, with some missing. This table holds over 35,000 clones, roughly 87% found once. After stimulus-free culture, autoproliferating CFSE-dim and non-proliferating CFSE-high T cells were sequenced separately. Cultures began with approximately 4.5x10^7 CFSE-labeled PBMCs, unstimulated for under 8 days, with replicate wells pooled. CFSE at approximately 0.5 uM labeled the PBMCs, which were then cultured unstimulated. Sequenced sample: PBMCs from blood kept in culture. The TCR was taken from a human donor with multiple sclerosis.

The CDR3 nucleotides read TGTGCCAGCAGCATTGATGTGACTAGCGGGTTCAAAATGGGAGATACGCAGTATTTT. Its translation: CASSIDVTSGFKMGDTQYF. This chain joins TRBV9 and TRBJ2-3; TRBD2 agrees at 10 bases. V was clipped by 4 bases and J by 5 bases; unmatched bases: 19. The CDR3 totals 19 residues. Germline V gives CDR1 SGDLS, CDR2 YYNGEE.